The clone carrying this TCR beta chain came up many times. What it recognizes is unknown. Time point described: persistent/refractory GD, antithyroid drugs over 5 years with positive TRAb. Researchers made the TCR library from RNA that was extracted from PBMCs. Arm-PCR of CDR3 regions with iRepertoire HTBI primers generated TCR beta libraries. TCRdb independently ran MiXCR on the multiplex PCR reads; one entry per CDR3 protein. The sample contains some 330,000 distinct CDR3 sequences, 20% to 25% of which appear only once. This sample is drawn from a study of regulatory T cells in long-lasting Graves disease. Study conclusions and caveats: Persistent Graves' disease cases displayed lower TCR diversity than newly diagnosed ones.

CDR1 and CDR2 (germline): MNHEY, SMNVEV (reference sequence). The CDR3 has 16 amino acids. Germline trimming cut 6 bases from V and 10 bases from J; bases unmatched to any gene: 13. The sample consisted of peripheral blood mononuclear cells (PBMCs), taken when the disease was refractory, from a patient treated with antithyroid drugs. The rearrangement links TRBV27 to TRBJ1-6, with 9 bases identical to TRBD1. This TCR was sampled from a woman between 35 and 50 years old with Graves disease. CDR3 loop: CASRTLSGTGLSPLHF. CDR3 DNA: TGTGCCAGCAGGACGTTATCCGGGACAGGGTTGTCACCCCTCCACTTT.